The 17 T cell receptor beta chains below were found in one sample sequenced in a study of T-cell memory formation after mild COVID-19. MiXCR, run by TCRdb on the 5' RACE reads, gives a single entry per CDR3 protein. The data hold under 300,000 distinct CDR3 sequences, with under 20% observed a single time. Sequencing was carried out using PBMCs or a T cell subset sorted from them (not recorded which). These receptors were obtained from a man aged 18 to 30 who had mild COVID-19 (a few samples of this study predate the infection). Cell type and time point are not known.

This clonotype was counted a few times. CDR3 loop: CASSATGSETQYF. The CDR3 DNA follows: TGTGCCAGCAGCGCGACAGGGTCAGAGACCCAGTACTTC. This chain links TRBV11-2 with TRBJ2-5; 7 bases fit TRBD1. Germline values: CDR1 SGHAT, CDR2 FQNNGV. Trimming took 5 bases from V and 4 from J; bases not matched to a gene: 4. CDR3 length: 13 residues.

This clonotype was counted only a few times. Sequence at one end of the junction differs from germline and may be a read error. The chain combines TRBV6-2 or TRBV6-3 with TRBJ2-5; D uncertain. CDR1 MNHEY and CDR2 SVGEGT come from the germline V gene. The CDR3 covers 11 residues. The CDR3 is CASSHQETQYF. The CDR3 nucleotides read TGTGCCAGCAGTCACCAGGAGACCCAGTACTTC.

V gene TRBV28 combines with J gene TRBJ2-6; TRBD1 might be the D (6 bases). Germline CDR1 reads MDHEN; CDR2 reads SYDVKM. Trimming took 11 bases from V and 2 from J, leaving 13 bases between them. The CDR3 loop spans 14 amino acids. In DNA form, the CDR3 reads TGTGCCGTAGGAGGACAGCCTGGGGCCAACGTCCTGACTTTC. Translation gives CAVGGQPGANVLTF.

The V gene is TRBV12-3 or TRBV12-4, the J gene TRBJ1-2; D uncertain. This CDR3 spans 13 amino acids. V lost 8 bases and J lost 2, with 12 bases in between. The DNA for the CDR3 is TGTGCCAGCGGAGAGTCGACGAACTATGGCTACACCTTC. This sequence encodes CASGESTNYGYTF.

As concerns this clonotype: The junction departs from germline at one end; a sequencing error may be responsible. V usage is TRBV7-2 and J usage is TRBJ2-5, with 10 bases aligning to TRBD2. The V gene's germline CDR1 is SGHTA and CDR2 FQGNSA. The CDR3 sequence is 13 residues long. In DNA form, the CDR3 reads TGTTCCAGCCGGCTAGCGGGGGCGGAGACCCAGTACTTC. The encoded protein is CSSRLAGAETQYF. The complete variable domain, with remaining parts taken from reference TRBV7-2 and TRBJ2-5, reads GAGVSQSPSNKVTEKGKDVELRCDPISGHTALYWYRQSLGQGLEFLIYFQGNSAPDKSGLPSDRFSAERTGGSVSTLTIQRTQQEDSAVYLCSSRLAGAETQYFGPGTRLLVL.

In this sample, this clonotype turned up a few times. This chain uses TRBV7-2 with TRBJ1-2, with D perhaps matching TRBD1 (6 bases). Germline CDR1 and CDR2: SGHTA and FQGNSA. The CDR3 is 14 amino acids. Trimming left V 4 bases short and J 4 bases short, with 13 bases between. The CDR3: CASSSTGAGYGYTF. The CDR3 nucleotides read TGTGCCAGCAGCTCGACGGGGGCTGGCTATGGCTACACCTTC.

There are a few counts of this clonotype. The chain combines TRBV6-2 or TRBV6-3 with TRBJ2-7, with 7 bases that match TRBD2. Trimming at V came to 2 bases and at J to 9 bases, leaving 10 bases not matched to a gene. There are 14 residues in the CDR3. Germline CDR1 MNHEY, CDR2 SVGEGT. CDR3 bases: TGTGCCAGCAGTTACCTAGGACTAGACACTACGCAGTACGTC. Its translation: CASSYLGLDTTQYV.

This clonotype showed up just a few times. The genes are TRBV6-5 and TRBJ2-3, with a possible D match to TRBD2 (6 bases). CDR3 size: 15 residues. From germline, CDR1 is MNHEY and CDR2 SVGAGI. V was cut by 0 bases and J by 6 bases, with 13 bases left in between. The CDR3 coding sequence is TGTGCCAGCAGTTACTCGGAGGGGTACGCGGATACGCAGTATTTT. Its translation is CASSYSEGYADTQYF.

This rearrangement joins TRBV6-5 to TRBJ1-6; D uncertain. From germline, CDR1 is MNHEY and CDR2 SVGAGI. This CDR3 has 16 residues. V was clipped by 5 bases and J by 9 bases, with 20 bases between them. CDR3 protein: CASSRSASKASSPLHF. In DNA, the CDR3 is TGTGCCAGCAGTCGGTCCGCGTCGAAGGCGAGTTCACCCCTCCACTTT.

V is TRBV7-2 and J is TRBJ2-7; the match to TRBD2 covers 13 bases. The V segment lost 4 bases and the J segment 6 bases; nucleotides outside the gene matches: 3. The CDR3 consists of 14 residues. Germline CDR1 SGHTA, CDR2 FQGNSA. The CDR3 is CASSSGLAGSEQYF. The CDR3 DNA is TGTGCCAGCAGCTCGGGACTAGCGGGGAGCGAGCAGTACTTC.

This clonotype was counted only a few times. V is TRBV7-2 and J is TRBJ2-2; tentatively, D is TRBD1 or TRBD2 (5 bases each). Trimming took off 3 bases at V and 2 bases at J, with 7 bases between the two ends. Germline-derived CDR1 and CDR2 are SGHTA and FQGNSA. The CDR3 has 14 residues. The CDR3 loop reads CASSFGGNTGELFF. Written as DNA, the CDR3 is TGTGCCAGCAGCTTTGGGGGTAACACCGGGGAGCTGTTTTTT. Together with reference TRBV7-2 and TRBJ2-2, the CDR3 gives the full variable domain: GAGVSQSPSNKVTEKGKDVELRCDPISGHTALYWYRQSLGQGLEFLIYFQGNSAPDKSGLPSDRFSAERTGGSVSTLTIQRTQQEDSAVYLCASSFGGNTGELFFGEGSRLTVL.

The genes are TRBV28 and TRBJ2-2; TRBD1 matches at 9 bases. Trimming took 4 bases from V and 7 from J; bases not matched to a gene: 7. Germline CDR1 MDHEN, CDR2 SYDVKM. The CDR3 length is 15 residues. CDR3 sequence reads: CASSSPGTGIGELFF. The CDR3 DNA reads as TGTGCCAGCAGTTCTCCCGGGACAGGGATCGGGGAGCTGTTTTTT.

The rearrangement uses TRBV6-6 and TRBJ2-5; D is undetermined. V lost 5 bases and J 8 bases, leaving 9 bases between the germline ends. Germline V lookup: CDR1 MNHNY, CDR2 SVGAGI (reference sequence). The CDR3 runs to 11 residues. Here the CDR3 reads CASSHRGTQYF. The CDR3 DNA is TGTGCCAGCAGTCATCGCGGAACCCAGTACTTC.

This clonotype was observed a handful of times. V and J are TRBV7-2 and TRBJ2-7; D not certain. Germline V CDR1 and CDR2: SGHTA, FQGNSA. CDR3 size: 14 residues. Deletions cut 4 bases from V and 3 bases from J, with 13 bases between. The CDR3 here is CASSSLRHYYEQYF. The CDR3 DNA reads as TGTGCCAGCAGCTCACTGCGGCACTACTACGAGCAGTACTTC.

This clonotype turned up a few times. The chain uses TRBV12-3 or TRBV12-4 and TRBJ1-4, with D perhaps matching TRBD1 (6 bases). The CDR3 runs 14 residues. V was pared by 6 bases and J by 2 bases, with 10 bases between. DNA for the CDR3: TGTGCCAGCAGAACAGGGATGACTAATGAAAAACTGTTTTTT. It encodes CASRTGMTNEKLFF.

Here the CDR3 DNA reads TGTGCCATCAGCTACACAGGGGACTCCTACGAGCAGTACTTC. Translated: CAISYTGDSYEQYF. The chain combines TRBV10-3 with TRBJ2-7; 7 bases align to TRBD1. The CDR3 is made up of 14 amino acids. With 6 bases clipped from V and 0 bases from J, the junction kept 5 bases outside the gene matches. The V gene's germline CDR1 is ENHRY and CDR2 SYGVKD.

This clonotype was seen repeatedly, ten times or more. The CDR3 DNA is TGTGCCAGCAGTTACTTAGTGAGGGATCAAGCGGCAGATACGCAGTATTTT. Encoded protein: CASSYLVRDQAADTQYF. V is TRBV28 and J is TRBJ2-3; possibly TRBD2 for D (5 bases). V gave up 4 bases and J gave up 4 bases, with 21 bases separating them. CDR1 and CDR2 (germline): MDHEN, SYDVKM. CDR3 length equals 17 residues.